Listed below are T cell receptor beta chains from one sample, sequenced in a study of T cells in Graves' hyperthyroidism and ophthalmopathy. TCRdb itself ran the multiplex PCR reads through MiXCR, one entry per CDR3 protein. The sample includes over 200,000 distinct CDR3 sequences, about a sixth of them seen just once. The sequenced material came from blood. These receptors were collected from a man over 45 with Graves' hyperthyroidism. The CDR3 runs from the conserved cysteine through the conserved F or W. The D gene is left open where the match is weak. Expanded clones get a size class; other rows say once, few or many, or leave the size out.

D: TRBD1; V: TRBV20-1; J: TRBJ2-7; size: many; length: 15; DNA: TGCAGTGCAAGGGACAGGGTACTCGCTACCTACGAGCAGTACTTC; CDR3: CSARDRVLATYEQYF
D: .; V: TRBV19; J: TRBJ2-6; size: .; length: 17; DNA: TGTGCCAGTAGTGCGCCTTTGGGACACTCTGGGGCCAACGTCCTGACTTTC; CDR3: CASSAPLGHSGANVLTF
D: .; V: TRBV2; J: TRBJ2-3; size: many; length: 12; DNA: TGTGCCAGCAGCAATAACGAGAATACGCAGTATTTT; CDR3: CASSNNENTQYF
D: .; V: TRBV25-1; J: TRBJ2-4; size: few; length: 13; DNA: TGTGCCAGCAGTGACATTGGGGTGAACATTCAGTACTTC; CDR3: CASSDIGVNIQYF
D: .; V: TRBV4-1; J: TRBJ1-2; size: .; length: 14; DNA: TGCGCCAGCAGCCTTGACAAAGTGAGCCCTGGCTACACCTTC; CDR3: CASSLDKVSPGYTF
D: TRBD2; V: TRBV28; J: TRBJ2-7; size: many; length: 14; DNA: TGTGCCACCCGGGGACTAGCGAGCTCCTACGAGCAGTACTTC; CDR3: CATRGLASSYEQYF
D: TRBD1; V: TRBV11-2; J: TRBJ2-1; size: many; length: 15; DNA: TGTGCCAGCAGTCGGGACAGCTACTCCTACAATGAGCAGTTCTTC; CDR3: CASSRDSYSYNEQFF
D: TRBD2; V: TRBV7-9; J: TRBJ2-7; size: many; length: 19; DNA: TGTGCCAGCAGCTTAGCCCCACCGGGACTAGCGGGGAAACTCTACGAGCAGTACTTC; CDR3: CASSLAPPGLAGKLYEQYF
D: TRBD2; V: TRBV5-1; J: TRBJ2-2; size: many; length: 15; DNA: TGCGCCAGCAGCGGCCGACTAGCGGTGACCGGGGAGCTGTTTTTT; CDR3: CASSGRLAVTGELFF
D: .; V: TRBV12-3/TRBV12-4; J: TRBJ2-6; size: few; length: 13; DNA: TGTGCCAGCACCCCCCTCGGGGCCAACGTCCTGACTTTC; CDR3: CASTPLGANVLTF
D: .; V: TRBV24-1; J: TRBJ2-7; size: many; length: 13; DNA: TGTGCCACCAGTGATCGTGGATTACGCGAGCAGTACTTC; CDR3: CATSDRGLREQYF
D: .; V: TRBV7-2; J: TRBJ1-6; size: many; length: 12; DNA: TGTGCCAGCAGCCGCGCGGATTCACCCCTCCACTTT; CDR3: CASSRADSPLHF
D: TRBD2; V: TRBV5-4; J: TRBJ2-3; size: few; length: 15; DNA: TGTGCCAGCAGAGTAGCTAGCGGGAGCACAGATACGCAGTATTTT; CDR3: CASRVASGSTDTQYF
D: .; V: TRBV20-1; J: TRBJ2-2; size: few; length: 13; DNA: TGCAGTGCTAGTTTACAGGGTGCCGGGGAGCTGTTTTTT; CDR3: CSASLQGAGELFF
D: .; V: TRBV7-3; J: TRBJ1-2; size: many; length: 15; DNA: TGTGCCAGCAGCTTAACGGGGGGCGAGAACTATGGCTACACCTTC; CDR3: CASSLTGGENYGYTF
D: .; V: TRBV5-1; J: TRBJ2-3; size: many; length: 13; DNA: TGCGCCAGCAGCTTGGTTGAGGTGGATACGCAGTATTTT; CDR3: CASSLVEVDTQYF
D: .; V: TRBV6-5; J: TRBJ2-5; size: .; length: 14; DNA: TGTGCCAGCAGTTACTTAGGGACGGAGGAGACCCAGTACTTC; CDR3: CASSYLGTEETQYF
D: .; V: TRBV5-8; J: TRBJ1-1; size: many; length: 14; DNA: TGTGCCAGCAGCTTGGAGAGGGTCCGGACTGAAGCTTTCTTT; CDR3: CASSLERVRTEAFF
D: TRBD1; V: TRBV7-2; J: TRBJ2-1; size: many; length: 15; DNA: TGTGCCAGCAGCTTTAGACAGGGAAATTACAATGAGCAGTTCTTC; CDR3: CASSFRQGNYNEQFF
D: .; V: TRBV30; J: TRBJ2-2; size: .; length: 13; DNA: TGTGCCTGCTCCCGGGAGTGGGCCGGGGAGCTGTTTTTT; CDR3: CACSREWAGELFF
D: .; V: TRBV28; J: TRBJ2-3; size: many; length: 15; DNA: TGTGCCAGCAGTCCCCGAGGGGGTTTGACAGATACGCAGTATTTT; CDR3: CASSPRGGLTDTQYF
D: .; V: TRBV28; J: TRBJ1-2; size: many; length: 14; DNA: TGTGCCAGCAGTGTGAGGACCCTAGACTATGGCTACACCTTC; CDR3: CASSVRTLDYGYTF
D: TRBD2; V: TRBV20-1; J: TRBJ2-1; size: few; length: 15; DNA: TGCAGTGCTCCGCGGACTAGCGGGTTCTTTGATGAGCAGTTCTTC; CDR3: CSAPRTSGFFDEQFF
D: .; V: TRBV6-2/TRBV6-3; J: TRBJ2-6; size: .; length: 17; DNA: TGTGCCGGCAAGGTACTTGCGGGGCGGTCTGGAGCCAACGTCCTGACTTTC; CDR3: CAGKVLAGRSGANVLTF
D: .; V: TRBV10-3; J: TRBJ1-5; size: .; length: 15; DNA: TGTGCCATCAGTGCATCTGGGGGGGGCAATCAGCCCCAGCATTTT; CDR3: CAISASGGGNQPQHF
D: .; V: TRBV10-3; J: TRBJ1-1; size: many; length: 14; DNA: TGTGCCATCAGTGGGGGAAGGGGGGACGCTGAAGCTTTCTTT; CDR3: CAISGGRGDAEAFF
D: .; V: TRBV28; J: TRBJ2-5; size: many; length: 12; DNA: TGTGCCAGCACCCCTAGGGGAGAGACCCAGTACTTC; CDR3: CASTPRGETQYF
D: .; V: TRBV12-3/TRBV12-4; J: TRBJ1-1; size: many; length: 14; DNA: TGTGCCAGCAAATACGGCAGACTGAACACTGAAGCTTTCTTT; CDR3: CASKYGRLNTEAFF
D: .; V: TRBV11-3; J: TRBJ2-7; size: .; length: 11; DNA: TGTGCCTCACAGGGAGAAGGGGAGCAGTACTTC; CDR3: CASQGEGEQYF
D: TRBD2; V: TRBV18; J: TRBJ2-1; size: many; length: 15; DNA: TGTGCCAGCTCACCAGGACTAGCGGGAGTCTTCCGGTCGTTCTTC; CDR3: CASSPGLAGVFRSFF
D: .; V: TRBV7-2; J: TRBJ2-3; size: .; length: 11; DNA: TGTGCCAGCAGCCCGGGGGCGGCGCAGTATTTT; CDR3: CASSPGAAQYF
D: TRBD1; V: TRBV7-9; J: TRBJ2-5; size: .; length: 15; DNA: TGTGCCAGCAGCGGTTGGGACAGGGAAGATGGGACCCAGTACTTC; CDR3: CASSGWDREDGTQYF
D: .; V: TRBV18; J: TRBJ2-1; size: few; length: 15; DNA: TGTGCCAGCTCACCAGGGAATTCCTATCTAGGTGAGCAGTTCTTC; CDR3: CASSPGNSYLGEQFF